The source of this TCR beta chain is a study of blood T cell repertoires in COVID-19 (TCRdb year 2020). About the investigation overall: Collaborator samples came from the United States, Italy and Spain and covered acute and convalescent phases of COVID-19. Sample metadata almost always included a de-identified subject ID, COVID-19 status, age in years and sex. The dataset comprised deeply sampled blood TCRbeta repertoires from subjects exposed to, actively infected with, or recovered from COVID-19. The samples were drawn from two sources: the first 160 participants of the ongoing ImmuneRACE study, and 1,200 or so subjects contributed by 6 global collaborators. The prospective study material was composed of cDNA or gDNA derived from T cells, B-cell-depleted T cells, or PBMCs. The repertoires were made available in a free public database intended to serve as a resource for research on the immune response to SARS-CoV-2. Where available, HLA class I and class II types were taken from metadata supplied by the sample provider and were not determined by assay-based typing. Overall study results and their limits: The amount of clinical and demographic metadata varied by source and participant and was provided uncurated.

Comment on this clone: Its binding antigen is unknown. No quality values exist for individual bases; no much larger clone is one base distant.

Collaborating institutions collected whole blood in K2EDTA tubes following their own protocols. Collaborator samples were shipped for TCRbeta analysis as frozen whole blood, isolated PBMCs, or DNA extracted from either sample type. Taken from the germline V gene, the CDR1 and CDR2 loops are MDHEN and SYDVKM. Spanning cysteine to phenylalanine, the CDR3 consists of 13 amino acids. The only DNA kept is the CDR3, 39 bases in frame from the first base. The junction shows trimming of 5 bases on V and 3 bases on J, plus 11 bases between the germline ends. TCRbeta CDR3 regions were amplified from genomic DNA by means of the immunoSEQ Assay, a bias-controlled multiplex PCR. As for how the authors treated the data: The number of nucleated cells in each sample was estimated from the amplification of reference gene primers within the assay. Sequence reads were collapsed and filtered to measure the absolute abundance of every unique TCRbeta CDR3 rearrangement. For each sample, productive Simpson clonality was calculated as the square root of Simpson's diversity index over productive rearrangements. The table comes from immuneACCESS by way of TCRdb, which keeps in-frame sequences with V and J called. Part of the clones is missing from these tables; in studies checked, under half for an unresolved V gene and the rest for unknown reasons. The V and J calls and clone size were taken over from that table, and D and trimming were inferred from the DNA. Recorded for this sample are 180,000 or so clones; around 85% of them occurred a single time. The top ten constitute 7.5% to 9.5% of the sample.

This sequence uses TRBV28 and TRBJ2-7; TRBD1 is a possible D gene, resting on 5 matching bases. The source is a woman aged 60-70 years with acute or convalescent COVID-19. Sequences were obtained from peripheral blood. The CDR3 sequence is CASSGHGFYEQYF. In nucleotide form, the sequence is TGTGCCAGCAGTGGACACGGATTCTACGAGCAGTACTTC.